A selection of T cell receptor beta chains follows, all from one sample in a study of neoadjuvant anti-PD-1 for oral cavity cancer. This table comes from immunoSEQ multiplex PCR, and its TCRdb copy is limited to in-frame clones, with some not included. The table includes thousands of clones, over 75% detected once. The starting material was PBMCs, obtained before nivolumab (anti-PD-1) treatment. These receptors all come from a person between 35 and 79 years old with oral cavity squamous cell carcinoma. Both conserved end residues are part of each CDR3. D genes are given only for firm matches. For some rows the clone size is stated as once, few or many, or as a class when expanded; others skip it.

CDR3 DNA: TGTGCCAGCAGCTTAATTCGGGGAACTGAAGCTTTCTTT; CDR3 protein: CASSLIRGTEAFF; J gene: TRBJ1-1; D gene: NA; clone size: NA; V gene: TRBV7-2
CDR3 DNA: TGTGCCAGTAGTTTCCTAGCGGGCACGGGTAAAAACATTCAGTACTTC; CDR3 protein: CASSFLAGTGKNIQYF; J gene: TRBJ2-4; D gene: TRBD2; clone size: NA; V gene: TRBV19
CDR3 DNA: TGCGCCAGCAGCTTTCCAGGGCGGGTAGCGGTTTCCTACAATGAGCAGTTCTTC; CDR3 protein: CASSFPGRVAVSYNEQFF; J gene: TRBJ2-1; D gene: NA; clone size: NA; V gene: TRBV5-1
CDR3 DNA: TGCGCCAGCAGCCAACCCCGGGACCACAGAGATACGCAGTATTTT; CDR3 protein: CASSQPRDHRDTQYF; J gene: TRBJ2-3; D gene: NA; clone size: NA; V gene: TRBV4-1
CDR3 DNA: TGCGCCAGCAGGGGCGGACAGGGGGCTGTTGGTACAACTAATGAAAAACTGTTTTTT; CDR3 protein: CASRGGQGAVGTTNEKLFF; J gene: TRBJ1-4; D gene: TRBD1; clone size: NA; V gene: TRBV4-1
CDR3 DNA: TGTGCCAGCACGCTCGGGGAGACCTCCTACGAGCAGTACTTC; CDR3 protein: CASTLGETSYEQYF; J gene: TRBJ2-7; D gene: NA; clone size: few; V gene: TRBV6-5
CDR3 DNA: TGTGCCAGCAGTGAAAGATGGGGGGATACGCAGTATTTT; CDR3 protein: CASSERWGDTQYF; J gene: TRBJ2-3; D gene: NA; clone size: NA; V gene: TRBV25-1
CDR3 DNA: TGTGCCATCGGCGGGTTGAGGGGCTCTGGGGCCAACGTCCTGACTTTC; CDR3 protein: CAIGGLRGSGANVLTF; J gene: TRBJ2-6; D gene: NA; clone size: NA; V gene: TRBV10-3
CDR3 DNA: TGCGCCAGCAGTGAGGGACTAGCGGTAAATGAGCAGTTCTTC; CDR3 protein: CASSEGLAVNEQFF; J gene: TRBJ2-1; D gene: TRBD2; clone size: NA; V gene: TRBV10-1
CDR3 DNA: TGTGCCAGCAGCCAGGGCCTCCAAGAGACCCAGTACTTC; CDR3 protein: CASSQGLQETQYF; J gene: TRBJ2-5; D gene: NA; clone size: NA; V gene: TRBV16
CDR3 DNA: TGTGCCAGCAGCGGGGCAGGGATGGATGAAGCTTTCTTT; CDR3 protein: CASSGAGMDEAFF; J gene: TRBJ1-1; D gene: NA; clone size: NA; V gene: TRBV5-6
CDR3 DNA: TGTGCCTGGACCTCAGGGGTTACCGGGGAGCTGTTTTTT; CDR3 protein: CAWTSGVTGELFF; J gene: TRBJ2-2; D gene: NA; clone size: NA; V gene: TRBV30
CDR3 DNA: TGTGCCAGCAGTGAAGTAAGGACAGGTCAAGAGACCCAGTACTTC; CDR3 protein: CASSEVRTGQETQYF; J gene: TRBJ2-5; D gene: TRBD1; clone size: NA; V gene: TRBV6-1
CDR3 DNA: TGTGCCAGCGGGCGGGGGCATCGCAATCAGCCCCAGCATTTT; CDR3 protein: CASGRGHRNQPQHF; J gene: TRBJ1-5; D gene: NA; clone size: few; V gene: TRBV27
CDR3 DNA: TGTGCCAGCAGCTTGAAAGGGGGAGAGACCCAGTACTTC; CDR3 protein: CASSLKGGETQYF; J gene: TRBJ2-5; D gene: NA; clone size: NA; V gene: TRBV5-6
CDR3 DNA: TGTGCCAGCACCAGGACGAAGGGCCAAAACATTCAGTACTTC; CDR3 protein: CASTRTKGQNIQYF; J gene: TRBJ2-4; D gene: NA; clone size: NA; V gene: TRBV7-9
CDR3 DNA: TGTGCCAGCAGTTACTCTCCTACAGGGAAAGGCTACACCTTC; CDR3 protein: CASSYSPTGKGYTF; J gene: TRBJ1-2; D gene: NA; clone size: few; V gene: TRBV6-6
CDR3 DNA: TGTGCCAGCAGCGTACGGGGTGGCACCTTCAATGAGCAGTTCTTC; CDR3 protein: CASSVRGGTFNEQFF; J gene: TRBJ2-1; D gene: NA; clone size: NA; V gene: TRBV9
CDR3 DNA: TGTGCCAGCAGCCCCGGGAGCTCTGGAAACACCATATATTTT; CDR3 protein: CASSPGSSGNTIYF; J gene: TRBJ1-3; D gene: NA; clone size: few; V gene: TRBV11-2
CDR3 DNA: TGTGCCAGCAGTTGGGACGGGGACAGCACAGATACGCAGTATTTT; CDR3 protein: CASSWDGDSTDTQYF; J gene: TRBJ2-3; D gene: NA; clone size: NA; V gene: TRBV27
CDR3 DNA: TGTGCCAGCAGACTTAGCGGGGGGGCCTTCTACAATGAGCAGTTCTTC; CDR3 protein: CASRLSGGAFYNEQFF; J gene: TRBJ2-1; D gene: TRBD2; clone size: NA; V gene: TRBV14
CDR3 DNA: TGTGCCAGTAGTCGTGACAGGGGGCAGCGCTATGGCTACACCTTC; CDR3 protein: CASSRDRGQRYGYTF; J gene: TRBJ1-2; D gene: TRBD1; clone size: NA; V gene: TRBV19
CDR3 DNA: TGTGCCAGCAGCTTAGCGCTGGCTAGTCAAGAGACCCAGTACTTC; CDR3 protein: CASSLALASQETQYF; J gene: TRBJ2-5; D gene: NA; clone size: NA; V gene: TRBV7-2
CDR3 DNA: TGTGCCAGCAGCAAAGTGGGAGGGACCCCCTACGAGCAGTACTTC; CDR3 protein: CASSKVGGTPYEQYF; J gene: TRBJ2-7; D gene: TRBD2; clone size: NA; V gene: TRBV9
CDR3 DNA: TGTGCCACCAGCAGAGACAGAGGCAGGGCGTACGAGCAGTACTTC; CDR3 protein: CATSRDRGRAYEQYF; J gene: TRBJ2-7; D gene: NA; clone size: NA; V gene: TRBV15
CDR3 DNA: TGTGCCAGCAGTACCCACGAGGGGCGGAACACTGAAGCTTTCTTT; CDR3 protein: CASSTHEGRNTEAFF; J gene: TRBJ1-1; D gene: NA; clone size: NA; V gene: TRBV6-6
CDR3 DNA: TGTGCCAGCAGCTCCCGCCGGGGGACCCAAGAGACCCAGTACTTC; CDR3 protein: CASSSRRGTQETQYF; J gene: TRBJ2-5; D gene: NA; clone size: NA; V gene: TRBV7-9
CDR3 DNA: TGTGCCAGCAGTCTACAGGGGGCGACTTCACCCCTCCACTTT; CDR3 protein: CASSLQGATSPLHF; J gene: TRBJ1-6; D gene: TRBD1; clone size: few; V gene: TRBV6-6
CDR3 DNA: TGTGCCTGGATCTTTGGGACACGGAACACTGAAGCTTTCTTT; CDR3 protein: CAWIFGTRNTEAFF; J gene: TRBJ1-1; D gene: NA; clone size: NA; V gene: TRBV30
CDR3 DNA: TGCGCCAGCAGCTTGGGACAGGGGTCGAACAAAGCTTTCTTT; CDR3 protein: CASSLGQGSNKAFF; J gene: TRBJ1-1; D gene: TRBD1; clone size: NA; V gene: TRBV5-1
CDR3 DNA: TGTGCCATCAGTCAGGGGAGCAATCAGCCCCAGCATTTT; CDR3 protein: CAISQGSNQPQHF; J gene: TRBJ1-5; D gene: NA; clone size: NA; V gene: TRBV10-3
CDR3 DNA: TGTGCCAGCAGTCGAGGAGGGCTAGCGATGCATGAGCAGTTCTTC; CDR3 protein: CASSRGGLAMHEQFF; J gene: TRBJ2-1; D gene: NA; clone size: NA; V gene: TRBV27
CDR3 DNA: TGCGCCAGCAGCACCAGGACTGACGGTCAGACCCAGTACTTC; CDR3 protein: CASSTRTDGQTQYF; J gene: TRBJ2-5; D gene: NA; clone size: NA; V gene: TRBV5-1
CDR3 DNA: TGTGCCAGCAGCCCCGACAGGAGCTCCTACAATGAGCAGTTCTTC; CDR3 protein: CASSPDRSSYNEQFF; J gene: TRBJ2-1; D gene: NA; clone size: few; V gene: TRBV7-9
CDR3 DNA: TGTGCCAGCAGCGCCCGACAGGGAGGCAATCAGCCCCAGCATTTT; CDR3 protein: CASSARQGGNQPQHF; J gene: TRBJ1-5; D gene: NA; clone size: NA; V gene: TRBV21-1
CDR3 DNA: TGTGCCAGCAGATCGCTCACTAGCACAGATACGCAGTATTTT; CDR3 protein: CASRSLTSTDTQYF; J gene: TRBJ2-3; D gene: NA; clone size: NA; V gene: TRBV6-1
CDR3 DNA: TGCAGCGTTGGGGCGGGGCCGGACTATGGCTACACCTTC; CDR3 protein: CSVGAGPDYGYTF; J gene: TRBJ1-2; D gene: NA; clone size: NA; V gene: TRBV29-1
CDR3 DNA: TGTGCCAGCAGTGAGGGGGCTAGCACAGATACGCAGTATTTT; CDR3 protein: CASSEGASTDTQYF; J gene: TRBJ2-3; D gene: NA; clone size: few; V gene: TRBV6-4
CDR3 DNA: TGCGCCAGCAGCTCCTCTGAGGGAATGGGATTAGGCTATGGCTACACCTTC; CDR3 protein: CASSSSEGMGLGYGYTF; J gene: TRBJ1-2; D gene: NA; clone size: NA; V gene: TRBV5-1
CDR3 DNA: TGTGCCAGCAGCGCCGGACCGGGACTAATAACTATCTCTGGAAACACCATATATTTT; CDR3 protein: CASSAGPGLITISGNTIYF; J gene: TRBJ1-3; D gene: NA; clone size: NA; V gene: TRBV9
CDR3 DNA: TGCAGCGTGATGAGGGGGGGGAACACTGAAGCTTTCTTT; CDR3 protein: CSVMRGGNTEAFF; J gene: TRBJ1-1; D gene: NA; clone size: few; V gene: TRBV29-1
CDR3 DNA: TGTGCCAGCAGCTTCGGGACAGGGCCCTATAATTCACCCCTCCACTTT; CDR3 protein: CASSFGTGPYNSPLHF; J gene: TRBJ1-6; D gene: TRBD1; clone size: NA; V gene: TRBV7-6
CDR3 DNA: TGTGCCAGCAGTTTCTGGACAGGAGGGAACACCGGGGAGCTGTTTTTT; CDR3 protein: CASSFWTGGNTGELFF; J gene: TRBJ2-2; D gene: TRBD1; clone size: NA; V gene: TRBV27
CDR3 DNA: TGTGCCAGCGCCCTGGGGAACACTGAAGCTTTCTTT; CDR3 protein: CASALGNTEAFF; J gene: TRBJ1-1; D gene: NA; clone size: NA; V gene: TRBV7-9
CDR3 DNA: TGTGCCAGTAGGGTAGCTGGGGCCAACGTCCTGACTTTC; CDR3 protein: CASRVAGANVLTF; J gene: TRBJ2-6; D gene: NA; clone size: few; V gene: TRBV19
CDR3 DNA: TGTGCCAGCAGCCAATACGACAGTCCTAATTCACCCCTCCACTTT; CDR3 protein: CASSQYDSPNSPLHF; J gene: TRBJ1-6; D gene: NA; clone size: NA; V gene: TRBV7-2
CDR3 DNA: TGTGCCAGCAGTGAAGACGCAGGGTTCATCGGGGAGCTGTTTTTT; CDR3 protein: CASSEDAGFIGELFF; J gene: TRBJ2-2; D gene: NA; clone size: NA; V gene: TRBV6-1
CDR3 DNA: TGTGCCAGCAGTCCACGGCGGACAGATACGCAGTATTTT; CDR3 protein: CASSPRRTDTQYF; J gene: TRBJ2-3; D gene: NA; clone size: NA; V gene: TRBV27
CDR3 DNA: TGTGCCAGCAGCTTAGAAGGTGGCAGGGAATACACCTTC; CDR3 protein: CASSLEGGREYTF; J gene: TRBJ1-2; D gene: NA; clone size: NA; V gene: TRBV7-2